The clone carrying this T cell receptor beta chain was seen ten or more times. The antigen is not known. This CDR3 is 13 amino acids long. V lost 7 bases and J lost 4; bases outside the gene matches: 4. The germline V gene encodes CDR1 MNHEY and CDR2 SVGEGT. This record comes from a study of identical twins. Unique molecular identifiers were present on cDNA, and template switching added a universal primer site. TCRdb re-derived calls from the 5' RACE reads in MiXCR, one entry per CDR3 protein. The sample records approximately 240,000 distinct CDR3 sequences, roughly 13% being singletons. Broader study findings: Twin-shared out-of-frame alpha sequences showed excess low generation probability. With abundant cord blood beta clonotypes, insertions were fewer; memory repertoires showed no such pattern.

The sequence was collected from a woman aged 18-35 years in good health. The chain has TRBV6-2 or TRBV6-3 and TRBJ1-5; 7 bases fit TRBD1. Sequencing was carried out using memory (CD45RO+) T cells sorted from blood. This chain's CDR3 is CASTGQENQPQHF. The CDR3, as DNA: TGTGCCAGCACCGGACAGGAAAATCAGCCCCAGCATTTT.